The count of the clone carrying this TCR beta chain is one. The data derive from a study of blood T cell repertoires in COVID-19. Participants came from some 26 US areas, aged roughly 18 to 89 years. Germline CDR1 is SEHNR and CDR2 is FQNEAQ (reference sequence). CDR3 length: 16 amino acids. J was trimmed by 1 base and V by 5 bases; bases with no gene match: 6. The protocol was immunoSEQ multiplex PCR, while the TCRdb copy is restricted to in-frame clones and leaves out a portion. Among a few hundred thousand clones, around nine tenths were seen once, and the ten largest hold 1.7%. V and J are TRBV7-9 and TRBJ2-3; 10 bases are shared with TRBD1. This clonotype originated in a woman aged 25 to 39 who had recovered from COVID-19. The sequenced material came from PBMCs or T cells enriched from blood (not recorded which). The CDR3 sequence is CASSLDRGLGTDTQYF. Written as DNA, the CDR3 is TGTGCCAGCAGCCTTGACAGGGGGCTCGGCACAGATACGCAGTATTTT.